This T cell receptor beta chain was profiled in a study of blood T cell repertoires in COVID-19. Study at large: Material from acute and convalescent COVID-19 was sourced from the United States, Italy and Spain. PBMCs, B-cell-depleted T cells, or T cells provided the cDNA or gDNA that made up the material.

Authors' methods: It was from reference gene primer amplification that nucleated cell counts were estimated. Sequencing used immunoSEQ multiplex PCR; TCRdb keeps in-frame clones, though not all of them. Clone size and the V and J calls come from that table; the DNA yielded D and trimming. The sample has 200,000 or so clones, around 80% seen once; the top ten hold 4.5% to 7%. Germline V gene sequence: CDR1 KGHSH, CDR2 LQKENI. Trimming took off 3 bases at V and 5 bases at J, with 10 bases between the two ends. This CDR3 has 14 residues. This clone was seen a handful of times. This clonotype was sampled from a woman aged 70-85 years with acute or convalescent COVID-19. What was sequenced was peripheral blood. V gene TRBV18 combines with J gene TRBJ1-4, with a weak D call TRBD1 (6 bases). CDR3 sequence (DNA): TGTGCCAGCTCACCGGGGGCCAGGAATGAAAAACTGTTTTTT. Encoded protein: CASSPGARNEKLFF. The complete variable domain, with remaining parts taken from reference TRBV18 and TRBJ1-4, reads NAGVMQNPRHLVRRRGQEARLRCSPMKGHSHVYWYRQLPEEGLKFMVYLQKENIIDESGMPKERFSAEFPKEGPSILRIQQVVRGDSAAYFCASSPGARNEKLFFGSGTQLSVL.